The clone carrying this T cell receptor beta chain was picked up one time. Libraries were prepared by immunoSEQ multiplex PCR; TCRdb keeps only in-frame clonotypes and omits some of them. The table lists about 170,000 clones, over 70% of them singletons. This sample was included in a study of blood T cell repertoires in COVID-19. Study in general: The samples span acute and convalescent COVID-19 from the United States, Italy and Spain. T cells, B-cell-depleted T cells, or PBMCs supplied cDNA or gDNA.

The germline V gene encodes CDR1 SGHRS and CDR2 YFSETQ. Germline trimming cut 0 bases from V and 2 bases from J; bases unmatched to any gene: 5. The CDR3 loop spans 18 amino acids. The sequence was collected from a woman aged 55-69 years with acute or convalescent COVID-19. The chain uses TRBV5-1 and TRBJ2-3, with 14 bases matching TRBD2. The source material was peripheral blood. The CDR3 DNA follows: TGCGCCAGCAGCTTGGGGACTAGCGGGGGGAGATCCACAGATACGCAGTATTTT. It specifies CASSLGTSGGRSTDTQYF. Full variable domain (outside the CDR3, taken from reference TRBV5-1 and TRBJ2-3): KAGVTQTPRYLIKTRGQQVTLSCSPISGHRSVSWYQQTPGQGLQFLFEYFSETQRNKGNFPGRFSGRQFSNSRSEMNVSTLELGDSALYLCASSLGTSGGRSTDTQYFGPGTRLTVL.